This TCR beta chain was identified in a study of STAT5B mutations in CD4+ large granular lymphocyte leukemia. Findings of the study overall: Compared with healthy controls (2/35), patient top clones favored TRBV06 (8/27).

The CDR3 is 13 amino acids. The germline V gene has CDR1 SGHRS and CDR2 YFSETQ. The V gene end was trimmed by 4 bases and the J gene end by 4 bases; junction bases not matched to a gene: 2. Only in-frame clones appear in the TCRdb table, and some are missing; sequencing was by immunoSEQ multiplex PCR. The profile covers 25,000 to 30,000 clones, with approximately 75% appearing a single time and 3.1% taken by the ten largest. A note on this clone: Its antigen is still unknown.

This rearrangement joins TRBV5-1 to TRBJ2-5; 9 bases match TRBD2. Sequenced: CD4+ T cells from blood buffy coats. The sequence was collected from a human donor in good health. The CDR3, as DNA: TGCGCCAGCAGCACACTAGCGGGAGAGACCCAGTACTTC. Translating gives CASSTLAGETQYF.